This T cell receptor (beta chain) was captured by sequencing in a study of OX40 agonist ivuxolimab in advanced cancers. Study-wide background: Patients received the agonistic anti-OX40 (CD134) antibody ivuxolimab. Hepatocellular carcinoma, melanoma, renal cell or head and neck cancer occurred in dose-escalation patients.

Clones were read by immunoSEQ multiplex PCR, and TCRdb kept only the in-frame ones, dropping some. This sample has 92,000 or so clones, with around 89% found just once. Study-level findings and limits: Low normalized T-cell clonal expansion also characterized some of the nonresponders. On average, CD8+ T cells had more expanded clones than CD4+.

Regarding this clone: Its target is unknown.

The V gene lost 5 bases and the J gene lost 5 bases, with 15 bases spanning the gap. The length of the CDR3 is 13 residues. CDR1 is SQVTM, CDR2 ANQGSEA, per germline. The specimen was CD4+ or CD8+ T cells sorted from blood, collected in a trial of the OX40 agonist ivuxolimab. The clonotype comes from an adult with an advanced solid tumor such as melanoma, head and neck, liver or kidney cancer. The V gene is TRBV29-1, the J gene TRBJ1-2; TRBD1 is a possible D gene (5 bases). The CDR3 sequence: CSVLRGARYGYTF. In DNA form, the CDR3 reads TGCAGCGTTCTGAGGGGCGCGAGGTATGGCTACACCTTC.